One sample yielded the 6 T cell receptor beta chains listed below, sequenced in a study of regulatory T cells in long-lasting Graves disease. Specified time point: persistent/refractory GD, antithyroid drugs over 5 years with positive TRAb. The TCR library was prepared using RNA isolated from PBMCs. Arm-PCR of CDR3 regions with iRepertoire HTBI primers generated TCR beta libraries. TCRdb recomputed calls from the multiplex PCR reads with MiXCR, one row per CDR3 protein. The table shows 390,000 or so distinct CDR3 sequences, with roughly 24% occurring only once. The material sequenced was peripheral blood mononuclear cells (PBMCs), taken when the disease was refractory, from a patient treated with antithyroid drugs. The receptors come from a woman in her 40s with Graves disease.

This clonotype was seen many times. The rearrangement links TRBV28 to TRBJ2-7; 7 bases match TRBD2. Germline loops: CDR1 MDHEN, CDR2 SYDVKM. The CDR3 spans 14 residues. V was pared by 2 bases and J by 3 bases, with 4 bases of the junction left unmatched. CDR3 loop: CASSLRGGHYEQYF. CDR3 nucleotides: TGTGCCAGCAGTTTACGGGGAGGGCACTACGAGCAGTACTTC.

The chain has TRBV18 and TRBJ2-7, with TRBD2 identical over 8 bases. J gave up 2 bases and V 2 bases, and 5 bases lay outside the gene matches. Per the germline V gene, CDR1 is KGHSH and CDR2 is LQKENI. CDR3 length: 15 residues. As DNA, the CDR3 is TGTGCCAGCTCACCAGAGAGTAGCGGGACCTACGAGCAGTACTTC. This sequence encodes CASSPESSGTYEQYF.

The V call is TRBV3-1, the J call TRBJ2-7, with D hard to call. Trimming stripped 0 bases from V and 3 bases from J, with 12 bases between. The CDR3 contains 15 residues. Per the germline V gene, CDR1 is LGHDT and CDR2 is YNNKEL (reference sequence). CDR3 protein: CASSQDTGSYYEQYF. The CDR3 region has the DNA TGTGCCAGCAGCCAAGATACCGGTTCTTACTACGAGCAGTACTTC.

The chain combines TRBV9 with TRBJ1-1; the match to TRBD1 covers 7 bases. CDR3 size: 15 residues. Germline loops: CDR1 SGDLS, CDR2 YYNGEE. After removal of 3 bases from V and 6 bases from J, the junction contained 11 bases not matched to a gene. CDR3 DNA: TGTGCCAGCAGCGCGTGGGGGACAGCTACTTCTGAAGCTTTCTTT. Amino acids: CASSAWGTATSEAFF.

The chain combines TRBV24-1 with TRBJ2-6; no firm D call. Trimming removed 3 bases at V and 0 bases at J, with 11 bases between. The CDR3 consists of 17 residues. The germline CDR1 and CDR2 sequences are KGHDR and SFDVKD. CDR3 in amino acids: CATSDPSESSGANVLTF. CDR3 coding DNA: TGTGCCACCAGTGATCCTTCGGAGTCCTCTGGGGCCAACGTCCTGACTTTC.

This clonotype was recorded at least ten times. This rearrangement joins TRBV12-3 or TRBV12-4 to TRBJ1-1; no definite D call. The CDR3 sequence is 13 residues long. Trimming took 8 bases from V and 0 from J, leaving 10 bases between them. The CDR3 protein is CASSPPMNTEAFF. The CDR3 nucleotides read TGTGCCAGCTCACCTCCGATGAACACTGAAGCTTTCTTT.